These T cell receptor beta chains were read from a single sample in a study of CXCR3-negative and CXCR3-positive naive CD8 T cells. Reprocessing the 5' RACE reads, TCRdb reports a single entry for every CDR3 protein and omits DNA. This sample contains fewer than 65,000 distinct CDR3 sequences. The sequenced sample consisted of naive CXCR3+ CD8+ T cells from blood. The receptor source for this set is a human donor in good health. Some clones in this sample may be carry-over from other donors' samples. Both conserved end residues are part of each CDR3.

v_gene	j_gene	len	CDR3aa
TRBV21-1	TRBJ2-1	18	CASNQDRGLGRGYNEQFF
TRBV3-1	TRBJ2-7	17	CASSQEFFGGSSYEQYF
TRBV20-1	TRBJ2-7	13	CSARGSGSYEQYF
TRBV19	TRBJ2-2	11	CASTISGELFF
TRBV2	TRBJ2-1	15	CASSGLASSYNEQFF
TRBV6-6	TRBJ2-7	15	CASSYSTGEAYEQYF
TRBV27	TRBJ1-2	14	CASSSDGLVYGYTF
TRBV29-1	TRBJ1-1	11	CSVAPNTEAFF
TRBV29-1	TRBJ2-1	12	CSVVKGAGEQFF
TRBV7-9	TRBJ2-1	16	CASSTRGETPYNEQFF
TRBV10-3	TRBJ2-5	12	CAISEERETQYF
TRBV6-6	TRBJ2-7	14	CASSPTGGYYEQYF
TRBV29-1	TRBJ2-2	17	CSAAGPAAGANTGELFF
TRBV29-1	TRBJ2-1	14	CSVVPGQGANEQFF
TRBV7-2	TRBJ2-5	17	CASSPALSPGGRETQYF
TRBV7-9	TRBJ1-2	14	CASGTGGSNYGYTF
TRBV9	TRBJ2-7	14	CASSGTGNTYEQYF
TRBV6-2/TRBV6-3	TRBJ2-7	14	CASSTRWEAYEQYF
TRBV6-4	TRBJ2-2	14	CASSDSVGTGELFF
TRBV19	TRBJ2-7	13	CASSIFDSYEQYF
TRBV28	TRBJ2-4	18	CASSLYGTGGIAKNIQYF
TRBV2	TRBJ2-1	17	CASSEYYGASEHNEQFF
TRBV4-1	TRBJ2-3	15	CASSQSTGSTDTQYF
TRBV14	TRBJ2-1	18	CASSQVFFAAAPGNEQFF
TRBV5-5	TRBJ2-1	15	CASSTIGQGAYEQYF
TRBV7-9	TRBJ2-3	15	CASSFGRTHTDTQYF
TRBV5-1	TRBJ1-1	16	CASSLEGGMSYPEAFF
TRBV28	TRBJ2-6	15	CASSVTGSGANVLTF
TRBV29-1	TRBJ2-1	13	CSVLWVGHNEQFF
TRBV29-1	TRBJ1-2	13	CSVDNREPYGYTF
TRBV19	TRBJ1-2	12	CASSIMRFGYTF
TRBV27	TRBJ2-5	14	CASSFPGAGKTQYF
TRBV7-7	TRBJ2-1	15	CASSQGLALNNEQFF
TRBV20-1	TRBJ2-1	17	CSARDRLTSGKDNEQFF
TRBV7-9	TRBJ1-1	14	CASSLVVRGTEAFF
TRBV4-3	TRBJ2-7	16	CASSQVGVGVTYEQYF
TRBV20-1	TRBJ2-7	13	CSAMQRGSYEQYF
TRBV27	TRBJ2-5	15	CASSPGGRGQETQYF
TRBV27	TRBJ2-7	12	CASSANSYEQYF
TRBV29-1	TRBJ2-7	12	CSVRTGGWEQYF
TRBV11-3	TRBJ1-1	14	CASSFRGPYTEAFF
TRBV12-3/TRBV12-4	TRBJ2-3	16	CASSPTSGRVADTQYF
TRBV7-3	TRBJ2-2	13	CASSHTFTGELFF
TRBV28	TRBJ1-5	15	CASSTSRQANQPQHF
TRBV12-3/TRBV12-4	TRBJ2-7	13	CASRGQGASEQYF
TRBV7-6	TRBJ2-2	19	CASSPPPRTGDTNTGELFF
TRBV12-3/TRBV12-4	TRBJ2-5	13	CASRLDREETQYF
TRBV28	TRBJ2-5	13	CASSQTGPETQYF
TRBV21-1	TRBJ2-2	16	CASSKTEQGNTGELFF
TRBV15	TRBJ2-7	13	CATRGSGTYEQYF
TRBV27	TRBJ2-7	17	CASSKGLAGGTSYEQYF
TRBV23-1	TRBJ2-1	14	CASSREGSYNEQFF
TRBV3-1	TRBJ2-1	19	CASSQDVITGSSSYNEQFF